The 9 T cell receptor beta chains listed next were all sequenced from one sample in a study of response to subunit inactivated influenza vaccine. Using its own MiXCR run on the RT-PCR reads, TCRdb lists one record per CDR3 protein. The repertoire holds around 570,000 distinct CDR3 sequences, approximately 7.1% seen once, with 10% to 15% in the top ten. The specimen comprised PBMCs from blood, sampled approximately 25 months after vaccination. Receptors originate from a man aged 50-75 years who received an inactivated influenza vaccine.

This clonotype was counted a few times. V is TRBV4-3 and J is TRBJ2-3, with a weak D call TRBD2 (5 bases). The CDR3 has 14 amino acids. V lost 4 bases to trimming and J lost 5 bases, with 13 bases between them. CDR1 is LGHNA, CDR2 YSLEER, per germline. CDR3: CASSPTGIGDTQYF. CDR3 bases: TGCGCCAGCAGCCCTACGGGAATCGGAGATACGCAGTATTTT.

The chain joins TRBV5-6 to TRBJ1-3, with D possibly TRBD1 on 5 matching bases. The V gene lost 4 bases and the J gene lost 0 bases, with 11 bases spanning the gap. The germline V gene has CDR1 SGHDT and CDR2 YYEEEE. The CDR3 spans 15 residues. CDR3 DNA: TGTGCCAGCAGCATACGACAGATCTCTGGAAACACCATATATTTT. Translation: CASSIRQISGNTIYF.

The table lists this clonotype with a few counts. The J gene is TRBJ2-2, the V gene TRBV4-3; tentatively, D is TRBD1 or TRBD2 (5 bases each). CDR1 and CDR2 from the germline V gene are LGHNA and YSLEER. This CDR3 region has 14 residues. Trimming removed 0 bases at V and 8 bases at J, with 10 bases between. CDR3 nucleotide sequence: TGCGCCAGCAGCCAAGAGTTCGGGACGGGGGAGCTGTTTTTT. Translation gives CASSQEFGTGELFF.

In its sample, this clonotype was seen many times. The chain carries TRBV6-2 or TRBV6-3 and TRBJ2-1; D is possibly TRBD2 (6 bases). This CDR3 spans 15 amino acids. V dropped 6 bases and J dropped 6 bases, with 18 bases sitting between them. Germline CDR1 and CDR2: MNHEY and SVGEGT. CDR3 loop: CASSYWEVNRNEQFF. The CDR3 DNA sequence: TGTGCCAGCAGCTATTGGGAGGTAAATCGCAATGAGCAGTTCTTC.

This clonotype was found a few times. The chain recombines TRBV7-9 with TRBJ2-2; the match to TRBD1 covers 11 bases. Germline lookup yields CDR1 SEHNR and CDR2 FQNEAQ (reference sequence). This CDR3 has 17 amino acids. J lost 0 bases, V lost 6 bases, and 6 bases had no gene match. CDR3 DNA sequence: TGTGCCAGCAGTCTTTCGGGACAGGGGGCGAACACCGGGGAGCTGTTTTTT. The encoded protein is CASSLSGQGANTGELFF.

At least ten counts were recorded for this clonotype. The rearrangement links TRBV7-9 to TRBJ2-3; TRBD1 is a possible D gene (6 bases). The length of the CDR3 is 15 residues. Trimming removed 5 bases at V and 0 bases at J, with 12 bases between. In germline, CDR1 is SEHNR, CDR2 FQNEAQ (reference sequence). The CDR3 bases are TGTGCCAGCAGCCCCCGGACAGCGAGCACAGATACGCAGTATTTT. Its protein is CASSPRTASTDTQYF.

V and J are TRBV12-3 or TRBV12-4 and TRBJ2-1; D is ambiguous. This CDR3 comprises 14 residues. Trimming removed 7 bases from V and 0 bases from J, with 10 bases in between. The CDR3 coding sequence is TGTGCCAGCACCCCACAGAGCTCCTACAATGAGCAGTTCTTC. Translation: CASTPQSSYNEQFF.

This chain connects TRBV20-1 to TRBJ2-2; no firm D call. The CDR3 covers 15 residues. V lost 3 bases to trimming and J lost 6 bases, with 17 bases between them. Germline V gene data show CDR1 as DFQATT and CDR2 as SNEGSKA (reference sequence). The CDR3 region has the DNA TGCAGTGCTAGGGTAGAGCAGTTCGCATCCGGGGAGCTGTTTTTT. Encoded protein: CSARVEQFASGELFF.

The chain employs TRBV20-1 and TRBJ2-7; D could derive from TRBD1 or TRBD2 (5 bases each). The CDR3 spans 16 residues. In germline, CDR1 is DFQATT, CDR2 SNEGSKA (reference sequence). Trimming removed 0 bases at V and 2 bases at J, with 17 bases between. The CDR3 loop is CSARDRYRDGPYEQYF. As DNA, the CDR3 is TGCAGTGCTAGAGATCGATACCGGGACGGACCCTACGAGCAGTACTTC.